These T cell receptor beta chains were read from a single sample in a study of cytomegalovirus exposure and HLA in healthy donors. TCRdb's table, derived via immunoSEQ multiplex PCR, lists solely in-frame clones and lacks some. This table holds about 120,000 clones, approximately 84% found once. Sequencing was done on a sample of PBMCs. The receptors here all came from a man aged 18-30 years in good health and CMV-seropositive. The CDR3 runs from the conserved cysteine through the conserved F or W. A D gene is named only where the DNA matches it firmly. Clone size, where shown, is once, few, many, or a class for clones that have expanded.

>TRBJ2-2|NA|TRBD2|TRBV7-8|18
TGTGCCAGCAGCGGTCGACTAGCGGGAGGGAGGGGGGCCCGGGAGCTGTTTTTT
CASSGRLAGGRGARELFF
>TRBJ2-4|once|NA|TRBV30|15
TGTGCCTGGGTACCTCCAAGGAGGGCCAAAAACATTCAGTACTTC
CAWVPPRRAKNIQYF
>TRBJ2-2|NA|TRBD1|TRBV6-1|13
TGTGCCAGCAGTTCGACAGGGCCCGGGGAGCTGTTTTTT
CASSSTGPGELFF
>TRBJ1-5|few|NA|TRBV7-9|12
TGTGCCAGCAGCTTAGCGAGTCAGCCCCAGCATTTT
CASSLASQPQHF
>TRBJ2-5|once|TRBD2|TRBV11-2|16
TGTGCCAGCAGCTTCGAGCGGGGGGCCGCCCGGGAGACCCAGTACTTC
CASSFERGAARETQYF
>TRBJ2-5|few|TRBD1|TRBV7-6|15
TGTGCCAGCAGTCCGACAGGGTCCTACCAAGAGACCCAGTACTTC
CASSPTGSYQETQYF
>TRBJ1-2|NA|NA|TRBV7-9|13
TGTGCCAGCAGCTTTGGAGGGTCGTTTGGCTACACCTTC
CASSFGGSFGYTF
>TRBJ2-3|NA|NA|TRBV7-9|15
TGTGCCAGCAGTTCTGTTAGGACTAGCACAGATACGCAGTATTTT
CASSSVRTSTDTQYF
>TRBJ1-5|NA|NA|TRBV6-5|14
TGTGCCAGCAGTTCCCACAGACAGAATCAGCCCCAGCATTTT
CASSSHRQNQPQHF
>TRBJ2-7|NA|TRBD1|TRBV6-6|14
TGTGCCAGCAGCAAAGACAGGGGTGGCCACGAGCAGTACTTC
CASSKDRGGHEQYF
>TRBJ2-5|NA|NA|TRBV9|16
TGTGCCAGCAGCCATCCTCTAGCGAAAAGGGAGGAGACCCAGTACTTC
CASSHPLAKREETQYF
>TRBJ2-3|NA|TRBD2|TRBV5-1|17
TGCGCCAGCAGCTTGGCCGAGGGACTAGCCCTCACAGATACGCAGTATTTT
CASSLAEGLALTDTQYF
>TRBJ1-2|once|TRBD1|TRBV7-2|17
TGTGCCAGCAGCTTAGGGGGGAGTGGGACAGGGAGTTATGGCTACACCTTC
CASSLGGSGTGSYGYTF
>TRBJ1-2|NA|NA|TRBV7-2|20
TGTGCCAGCAGCTTAGCTATTAGTCGACAAGTCCATACCTACTTCTATGGCTACACCTTC
CASSLAISRQVHTYFYGYTF
>TRBJ1-5|NA|NA|TRBV4-1|15
TGCGCCAGCAGCATAGGACGGGGTAGCAATCAGCCCCAGCATTTT
CASSIGRGSNQPQHF
>TRBJ1-2|NA|NA|TRBV6-6|14
TGTGCCAGCAGTGTAGACAGGATCTACTATGGCTACACCTTC
CASSVDRIYYGYTF
>TRBJ2-5|NA|NA|TRBV18|15
TGTGCCAGCTCACCAATAGACTCGTCCTTAGGGACCCAGTACTTC
CASSPIDSSLGTQYF
>TRBJ1-5|NA|NA|TRBV6-6|14
TGTGCCAGCAGTTACGGGCAGGGTTCACAGCCCCAGCATTTT
CASSYGQGSQPQHF
>TRBJ1-1|few|TRBD1|TRBV25-1|16
TGTGCCAGCAGTGACAACCCTCTACAGGGGGTCACTGAAGCTTTCTTT
CASSDNPLQGVTEAFF
>TRBJ2-7|few|TRBD1|TRBV6-5|13
TGTGCCAGCAGTGGACAGGGGATGTCCGAGCAGTACTTC
CASSGQGMSEQYF
>TRBJ2-7|NA|NA|TRBV9|13
TGTGCCAGCAGTACCGGGGACTCCTACGAGCAGTACTTC
CASSTGDSYEQYF
>TRBJ2-3|NA|NA|TRBV19|12
TGTGCCAGTAGTATAGGGCCAAATACGCAGTATTTT
CASSIGPNTQYF
>TRBJ1-5|NA|TRBD1|TRBV27|15
TGTGCCAGCAGTCTGACAGGGGAGGACAACCAGCCCCAGCATTTT
CASSLTGEDNQPQHF
>TRBJ2-5|NA|NA|TRBV25-1|13
TGTGCCAGCAGTGACCCTTTTCAAGAGACCCAGTACTTC
CASSDPFQETQYF
>TRBJ2-3|NA|NA|TRBV9|14
TGTGCCAGCAGCCCGGGTCAAAGAGCAGATACGCAGTATTTT
CASSPGQRADTQYF
>TRBJ2-3|NA|NA|TRBV27|19
TGTGCCAGCAGTTTATCTTTCCCGCAGGGGCGGTTCGGCACAGATACGCAGTATTTT
CASSLSFPQGRFGTDTQYF
>TRBJ1-2|NA|NA|TRBV29-1|14
TGCAGCGTTGAAGACGGGTCGTTCCTCTATGGCTACACCTTC
CSVEDGSFLYGYTF
>TRBJ1-3|NA|NA|TRBV6-6|13
TGTGCCAGCAGTGGACAGCTGAGAAACACCATATATTTT
CASSGQLRNTIYF
>TRBJ1-2|NA|NA|TRBV19|15
TGTGCCAGTAGTATAGTTCCGGGGTCTGACTATGGCTACACCTTC
CASSIVPGSDYGYTF